This is a list of T cell receptor beta chains from one sample in a study of technical replicates of blood from a few donors. Sequencing was performed with immunoSEQ multiplex PCR; in TCRdb, only in-frame clones are kept and a portion is missing. Of approximately 74,000 clones in the sample, roughly 98% are singletons; the top ten hold roughly 0.15%. The material sequenced was T cells isolated from PBMCs. The receptors derive from a human donor in good health. Both conserved end residues are part of each CDR3. A D gene is named only where the DNA matches it firmly. The size field is filled for only some rows; it gives once, few, many or a size class.

>TRBV6-1|NA|TRBJ1-5|NA
TGTGCCAGCAGTCCGGACGGGAACAATCAGCCCCAGCATTTT
CASSPDGNNQPQHF
>TRBV5-6|NA|TRBJ2-7|NA
TGTGCCAGCAGCCCGACAGGTAGCTACGAGCAGTACTTC
CASSPTGSYEQYF
>TRBV7-2|NA|TRBJ1-2|few
TGTGCCAGCAGCTTAGAGCCAGCGTACTATGGCTACACCTTC
CASSLEPAYYGYTF
>TRBV10-2|NA|TRBJ2-5|once
TGCGCCAGTCAGGGGTTACAGACCCAGTACTTC
CASQGLQTQYF
>TRBV7-6|NA|TRBJ2-2|NA
TGTGCCAGCAGCTTAAGTGTGGAGGCGAACACCGGGGAGCTGTTTTTT
CASSLSVEANTGELFF
>TRBV2|NA|TRBJ1-1|NA
TGTGCCATCAGACGTGGACAACCGAACACTGAAGCTTTCTTT
CAIRRGQPNTEAFF
>TRBV5-1|TRBD2|TRBJ2-1|once
TGCGCCAGCAGCTTTTACCCCCTTGAAGGTAGCGGGGGGATAAGCTCCTACAATGAGCAGTTCTTC
CASSFYPLEGSGGISSYNEQFF
>TRBV5-6|TRBD1|TRBJ1-2|NA
TGTGCCAGCAGCTTCCATAAAACAGGGGCCGCGACCTATGGCTACACCTTC
CASSFHKTGAATYGYTF
>TRBV9|NA|TRBJ2-3|NA
TGTGCCAGCAGCGTATCACTAGGGTTGCCAGATACGCAGTATTTT
CASSVSLGLPDTQYF
>TRBV10-2|TRBD2|TRBJ2-2|once
TGCGCCAGCACTGAGAGCGGGGTCACCGGGGAGCTGTTTTTT
CASTESGVTGELFF
>TRBV5-5|NA|TRBJ2-7|NA
TGTGCCAGCAGCTTGGTAGCGCTCTACGAGCAGTACTTC
CASSLVALYEQYF
>TRBV5-4|NA|TRBJ1-2|NA
TGTGCCAGCACCGCCCAGGGCGCAGGCTATGGCTACACCTTC
CASTAQGAGYGYTF
>TRBV6-5|NA|TRBJ2-1|once
TGTGCCAGCAGTAATTCGGACAGCTCTGAGCAGTTCTTC
CASSNSDSSEQFF
>TRBV9|TRBD1|TRBJ1-1|NA
TGTGCCAGCAGCACGACAGGGGGCCCCGGGACTGAAGCTTTCTTT
CASSTTGGPGTEAFF
>TRBV7-6|TRBD1|TRBJ2-1|NA
TGTGCCAGCAGCTTAGCCGGGACAGGGGGTTCCTACAATGAGCAGTTCTTC
CASSLAGTGGSYNEQFF
>TRBV27|NA|TRBJ2-1|NA
TGTGCCAGCAGCAACAGGGACGCCTACAATGAGCAGTTCTTC
CASSNRDAYNEQFF
>TRBV4-1|TRBD1|TRBJ2-7|NA
TGCGCCAGCAGCCTGGGACAGGGGGCGGTCGAGCAGTACTTC
CASSLGQGAVEQYF
>TRBV7-9|TRBD1|TRBJ1-1|NA
TGTGCCAGCAGCTTAGAACAGGGGACTGAAGCTTTCTTT
CASSLEQGTEAFF
>TRBV29-1|NA|TRBJ2-5|NA
TGCAGCGTAAGGGACTACCAAGAGACCCAGTACTTC
CSVRDYQETQYF
>TRBV11-2|TRBD1|TRBJ2-7|NA
TGTGCCACCAGGGACAGCTACGAGCAGTACTTC
CATRDSYEQYF
>TRBV19|NA|TRBJ2-1|NA
TGTGCCAGTAGTATAGAAGCCCTCACCATTAATGAGCAGTTCTTC
CASSIEALTINEQFF
>TRBV7-8|TRBD1|TRBJ2-1|NA
TGTGCCAGCAGCTTGGCCGGGACAGTATTTTATGAGCAGTTCTTC
CASSLAGTVFYEQFF
>TRBV7-9|NA|TRBJ1-2|NA
TGTGCCAGCAGCCCTGACACCAGTGATGGCTACACCTTC
CASSPDTSDGYTF
>TRBV28|NA|TRBJ1-2|NA
TGTGCCAGCAGCCGACAACAGGGTCTGGACTATGGCTACACCTTC
CASSRQQGLDYGYTF
>TRBV7-9|NA|TRBJ2-5|NA
TGTGCCAGCAGCTTAAGGGGGGGCTCGGAGGAGACCCAGTACTTC
CASSLRGGSEETQYF
>TRBV19|TRBD2|TRBJ2-1|NA
TGTGCCAGTAGCATGAGCGGGAGTTCCTACAATGAGCAGTTCTTC
CASSMSGSSYNEQFF
>TRBV5-1|NA|TRBJ2-3|NA
TGCGCCAGCAGGGGTGGGGGCACAGGGAGCACAGATACGCAGTATTTT
CASRGGGTGSTDTQYF
>TRBV10-3|TRBD2|TRBJ2-2|NA
TGTGCCATCAGTGAGTCGGGGAGCGGGGTCGCCGGGGAGCTGTTTTTT
CAISESGSGVAGELFF
>TRBV29-1|NA|TRBJ1-5|NA
TGCAGCGTTGAAGATCGGTGGGGCAGCCTACGTAGGAGCAATCAGCCCCAGCATTTT
CSVEDRWGSLRRSNQPQHF
>TRBV28|TRBD1|TRBJ2-2|NA
TGTGCCAGCAGTACCATTGGGACAGGGGCCGGGGAGCTGTTTTTT
CASSTIGTGAGELFF
>TRBV6-5|NA|TRBJ1-4|NA
TGTGCCAGCAGCCTAAGAACCCGGCTCGGGAAACTGTTTTTT
CASSLRTRLGKLFF
>TRBV5-1|TRBD1|TRBJ2-5|NA
TGCGCCAGCAGCACTAGGACAGGTGGAGAGACCCAGTACTTC
CASSTRTGGETQYF
>TRBV27|NA|TRBJ1-1|NA
TGTGCCAGCAGTTTAGTTCTAGACAACACTGAAGCTTTCTTT
CASSLVLDNTEAFF
>TRBV5-1|TRBD1|TRBJ1-5|NA
TGCGCCAGCAGCCCCGGATTAGGGGGCGAATCCCAGCCCCAGCATTTT
CASSPGLGGESQPQHF
>TRBV7-9|TRBD2|TRBJ2-1|NA
TGTGCCAGCAGCTTCAGACTAGCGGTACGCTCCTACAATGAGCAGTTCTTC
CASSFRLAVRSYNEQFF
>TRBV27|TRBD1|TRBJ1-5|once
TGTGCCAGCAGTTGGACAGGGGGTCAGCCCCAGCATTTT
CASSWTGGQPQHF
>TRBV7-2|TRBD2|TRBJ2-7|NA
TGTGCCAGCAGCCCCCAGCGGGGAACCTACGAGCAGTACTTC
CASSPQRGTYEQYF
>TRBV7-9|TRBD2|TRBJ2-1|NA
TGTGCCAGCAGCTTAGTGGGGACTAGCGGAAGATATGAGCAGTTCTTC
CASSLVGTSGRYEQFF
>TRBV5-6|NA|TRBJ2-3|NA
TGTGCCAGCAGCTTGGTTGAGGGGGGGACAGATACGCAGTATTTT
CASSLVEGGTDTQYF
>TRBV15|NA|TRBJ1-5|NA
TGTGCCACCAGCAGCGAAGCCGACACTAGCAATCAGCCCCAGCATTTT
CATSSEADTSNQPQHF
>TRBV6-1|NA|TRBJ2-7|NA
TGTGCCAGCAGTGAGATCCACCCGGGGGCCTACGAGCAGTACTTC
CASSEIHPGAYEQYF
>TRBV9|NA|TRBJ2-5|NA
TGTGCCAGCAGCGGAACCGGTGGCAGGGGGGTAGTGGAGACCCAGTACTTC
CASSGTGGRGVVETQYF
>TRBV7-3|NA|TRBJ1-1|NA
TGTGCCAGCAGCAAACAGGAGAACACTGAAGCTTTCTTT
CASSKQENTEAFF
>TRBV11-3|TRBD1|TRBJ2-1|NA
TGTGCCAGCAGCGATCCGGGACAGGTAGGGGTTTGGTTCTTC
CASSDPGQVGVWFF